In this sample, the clone carrying this T cell receptor beta chain turned up a few times. Antigen specificity is unknown. Use of 60 Vbeta and 13 Jbeta primers characterized the PCR. The protocol was immunoSEQ multiplex PCR, while the TCRdb copy is restricted to in-frame clones and leaves out a portion. In the table there are 210,000 or so clones, less than 85% of which are singletons. The data are from a study of cytomegalovirus exposure and HLA in healthy donors. Findings and limits, study-wide: DRB1 had the most TCR associations and HLA-C the fewest, a later analysis found, with rates varying by HLA locus. Several of the most significant clusters appeared linked to common viral pathogens, based on a later analysis.

The V gene's germline CDR1 is PRHDT and CDR2 FYEKMQ (reference sequence). The CDR3 has 15 residues. V lost 5 bases and J lost 7; bases outside the gene matches: 6. Healthy bone marrow donors formed the donor group. The sample was PBMCs. The TCR was taken from a man between 18 and 29 years old in good health and CMV-seronegative. This rearrangement joins TRBV13 to TRBJ2-7, with 15 bases that match TRBD2. CDR3 bases: TGTGCCAGCAGCCAACGGACTAGCGGGAGGGGAGAGCAGTACTTC. Protein sequence: CASSQRTSGRGEQYF.